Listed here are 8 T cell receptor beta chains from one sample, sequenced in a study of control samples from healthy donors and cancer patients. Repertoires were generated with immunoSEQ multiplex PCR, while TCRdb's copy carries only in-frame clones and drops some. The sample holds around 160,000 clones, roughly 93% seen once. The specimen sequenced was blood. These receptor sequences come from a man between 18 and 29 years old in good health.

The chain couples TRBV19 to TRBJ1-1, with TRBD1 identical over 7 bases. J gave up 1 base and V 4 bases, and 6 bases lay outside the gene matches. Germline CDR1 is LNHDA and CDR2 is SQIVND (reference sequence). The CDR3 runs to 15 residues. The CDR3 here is CASSTGDRRNTEAFF. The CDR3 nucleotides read TGTGCCAGTAGTACGGGGGACAGAAGGAACACTGAAGCTTTCTTT.

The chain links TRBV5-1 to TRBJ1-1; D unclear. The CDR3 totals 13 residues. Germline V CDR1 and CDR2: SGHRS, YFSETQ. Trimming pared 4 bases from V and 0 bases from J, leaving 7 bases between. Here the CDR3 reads CASSLHMNTEAFF. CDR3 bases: TGCGCCAGCAGCCTACACATGAACACTGAAGCTTTCTTT.

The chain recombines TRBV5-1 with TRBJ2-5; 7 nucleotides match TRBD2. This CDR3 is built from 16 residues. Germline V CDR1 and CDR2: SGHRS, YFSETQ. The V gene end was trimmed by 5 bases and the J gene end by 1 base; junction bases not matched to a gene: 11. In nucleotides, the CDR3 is TGCGCCAGCAGTTTCGGCGGGAGTCGGGGCCAAGAGACCCAGTACTTC. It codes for CASSFGGSRGQETQYF.

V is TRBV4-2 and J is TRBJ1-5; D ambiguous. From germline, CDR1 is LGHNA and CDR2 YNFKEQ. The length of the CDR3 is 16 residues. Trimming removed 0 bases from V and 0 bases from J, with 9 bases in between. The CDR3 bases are TGTGCCAGCAGCCAAGATCCAAATTATAGCAATCAGCCCCAGCATTTT. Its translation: CASSQDPNYSNQPQHF.

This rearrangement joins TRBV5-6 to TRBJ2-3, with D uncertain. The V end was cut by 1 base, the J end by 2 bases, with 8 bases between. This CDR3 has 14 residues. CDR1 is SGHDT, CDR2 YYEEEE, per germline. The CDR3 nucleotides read TGTGCCAGCAGCTTGTTGGGAACCACAGATACGCAGTATTTT. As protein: CASSLLGTTDTQYF.

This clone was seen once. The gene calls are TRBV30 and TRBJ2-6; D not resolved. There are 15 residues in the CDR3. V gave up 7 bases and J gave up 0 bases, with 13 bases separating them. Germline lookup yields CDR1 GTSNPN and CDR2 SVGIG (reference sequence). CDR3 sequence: CAFRTSSSGANVLTF. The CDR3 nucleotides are TGTGCCTTTAGGACGTCTAGCTCTGGGGCCAACGTCCTGACTTTC. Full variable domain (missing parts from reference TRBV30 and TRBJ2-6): SQTIHQWPATLVQPVGSPLSLECTVEGTSNPNLYWYRQAAGRGLQLLFYSVGIGQISSEVPQNLSASRPQDRQFILSSKKLLLSDSGFYLCAFRTSSSGANVLTFGAGSRLTVL.

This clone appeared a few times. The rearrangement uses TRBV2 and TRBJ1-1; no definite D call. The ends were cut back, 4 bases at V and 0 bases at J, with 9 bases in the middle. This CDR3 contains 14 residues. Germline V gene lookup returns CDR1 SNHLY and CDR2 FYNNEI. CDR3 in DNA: TGTGCCAGCAGTGCGGGAGCAATGAACACTGAAGCTTTCTTT. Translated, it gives CASSAGAMNTEAFF.

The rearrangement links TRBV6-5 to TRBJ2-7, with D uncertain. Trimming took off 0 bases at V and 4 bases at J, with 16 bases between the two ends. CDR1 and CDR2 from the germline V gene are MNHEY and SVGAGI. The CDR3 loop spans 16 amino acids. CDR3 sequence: CASSYSAVFKGYEQYF. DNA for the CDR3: TGTGCCAGCAGTTACTCTGCTGTATTCAAGGGATACGAGCAGTACTTC.